This TCR beta chain was found in a study of cytomegalovirus exposure and HLA in healthy donors. In the study overall: The roughly 120 million unique TCR beta sequences, from about 190 million T cells, were found by an earlier analysis.

Regarding the study as a whole: Cytomegalovirus-associated status was assigned to some 160 TCR beta chains. Generally TCR sequences proved uncommon, though certain public TCRs appeared in numerous donors. For most subjects, TCR beta sequences were reported to predict HLA-A and HLA-B alleles with accuracy.

CDR1 is GTSNPN, CDR2 SVGIG, per germline (reference sequence). The CDR3 runs to 13 residues. The V end lost 0 bases, the J end lost 2 bases, and 7 bases lay between the germline ends. PCR primers comprised 60 Vbeta and 13 Jbeta primers. Profiling relied on immunoSEQ multiplex PCR, and the TCRdb table lists in-frame clones only, not all of them. In the table there are around 220,000 clones, approximately 80% of which are singletons. With regard to this clone: Its target is unknown.

This receptor was identified in a girl aged 5-17 years in good health and CMV-seronegative. The specimen sequenced was PBMCs. The J gene is TRBJ1-2, the V gene TRBV30; D is uncertain. This CDR3 is CAWSVSGNYGYTF. DNA for the CDR3: TGTGCCTGGAGTGTATCCGGGAACTATGGCTACACCTTC. Variable domain in full (rest from reference TRBV30 and TRBJ1-2): SQTIHQWPATLVQPVGSPLSLECTVEGTSNPNLYWYRQAAGRGLQLLFYSVGIGQISSEVPQNLSASRPQDRQFILSSKKLLLSDSGFYLCAWSVSGNYGYTFGSGTRLTVV.